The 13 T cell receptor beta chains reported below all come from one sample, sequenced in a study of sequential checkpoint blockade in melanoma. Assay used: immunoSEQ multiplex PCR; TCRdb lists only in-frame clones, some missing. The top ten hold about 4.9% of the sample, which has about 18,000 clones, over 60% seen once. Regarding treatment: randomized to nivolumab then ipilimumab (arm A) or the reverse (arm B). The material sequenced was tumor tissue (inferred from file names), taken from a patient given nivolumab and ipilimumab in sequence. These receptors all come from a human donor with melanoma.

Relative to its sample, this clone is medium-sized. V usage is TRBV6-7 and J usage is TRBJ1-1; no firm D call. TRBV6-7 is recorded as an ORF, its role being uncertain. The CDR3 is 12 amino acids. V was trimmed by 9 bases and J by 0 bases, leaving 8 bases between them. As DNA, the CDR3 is TGTGCCAGTGGAGTTATGAACACTGAAGCTTTCTTT. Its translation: CASGVMNTEAFF.

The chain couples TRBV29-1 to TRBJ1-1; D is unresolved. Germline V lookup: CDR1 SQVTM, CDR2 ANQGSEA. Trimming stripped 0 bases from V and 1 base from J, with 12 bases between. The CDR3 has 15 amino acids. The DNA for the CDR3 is TGCAGCGTTGAAGATCCCGCGAGTCGGAACACTGAAGCTTTCTTT. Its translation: CSVEDPASRNTEAFF.

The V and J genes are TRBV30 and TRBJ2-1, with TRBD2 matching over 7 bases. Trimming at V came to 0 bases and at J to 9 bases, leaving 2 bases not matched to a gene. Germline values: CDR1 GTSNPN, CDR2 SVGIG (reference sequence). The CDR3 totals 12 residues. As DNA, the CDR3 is TGTGCCTGGAGTGTAACGGGGGGTGAGCAGTTCTTC. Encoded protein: CAWSVTGGEQFF.

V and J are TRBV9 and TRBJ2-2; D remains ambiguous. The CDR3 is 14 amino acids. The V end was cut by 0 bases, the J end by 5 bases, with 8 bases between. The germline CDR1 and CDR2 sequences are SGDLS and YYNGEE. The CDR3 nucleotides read TGTGCCAGCAGCGTAGTCAGTACAACCGGGGAGCTGTTTTTT. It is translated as CASSVVSTTGELFF.

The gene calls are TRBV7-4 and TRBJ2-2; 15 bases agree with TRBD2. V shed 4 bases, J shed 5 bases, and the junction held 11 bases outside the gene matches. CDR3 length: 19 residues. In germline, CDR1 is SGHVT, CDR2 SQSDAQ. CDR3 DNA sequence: TGTGCCAGCAGCTCCCCCCCAGGACTAGCGGGGGGGTTAACCGGGGAGCTGTTTTTT. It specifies CASSSPPGLAGGLTGELFF.

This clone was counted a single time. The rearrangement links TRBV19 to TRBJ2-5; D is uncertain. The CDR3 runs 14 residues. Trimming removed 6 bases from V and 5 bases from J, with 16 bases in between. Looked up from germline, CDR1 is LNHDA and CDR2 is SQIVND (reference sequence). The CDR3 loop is CASSPLQNWETQYF. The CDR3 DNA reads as TGTGCCAGTAGCCCACTACAGAATTGGGAGACCCAGTACTTC.

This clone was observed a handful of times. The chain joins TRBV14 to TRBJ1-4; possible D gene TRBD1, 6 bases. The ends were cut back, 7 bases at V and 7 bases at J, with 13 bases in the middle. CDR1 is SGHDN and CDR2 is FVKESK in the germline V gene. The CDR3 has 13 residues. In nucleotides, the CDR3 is TGTGCCAGCAACTCCCACAGGGCTGAAAAACTGTTTTTT. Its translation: CASNSHRAEKLFF.

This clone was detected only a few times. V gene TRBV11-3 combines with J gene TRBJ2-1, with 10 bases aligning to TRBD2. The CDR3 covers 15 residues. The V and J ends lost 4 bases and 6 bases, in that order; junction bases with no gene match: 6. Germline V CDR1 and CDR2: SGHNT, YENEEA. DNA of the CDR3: TGTGCCAGCAGCTCATCCAGGACTAGCGGCAATGAGCAGTTCTTC. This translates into CASSSSRTSGNEQFF.

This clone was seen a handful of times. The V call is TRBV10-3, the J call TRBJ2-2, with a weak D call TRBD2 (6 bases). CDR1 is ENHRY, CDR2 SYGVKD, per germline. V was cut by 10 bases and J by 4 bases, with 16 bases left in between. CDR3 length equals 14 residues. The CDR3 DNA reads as TGTGCCAGTCTAGCGTTTGGGTTCACCGGGGAGCTGTTTTTT. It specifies CASLAFGFTGELFF.

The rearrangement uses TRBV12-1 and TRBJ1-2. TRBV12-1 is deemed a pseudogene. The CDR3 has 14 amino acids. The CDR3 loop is CASSLEGTDYGYTF. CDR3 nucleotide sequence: TGTGCCAGCAGCTTGGAAGGGACCGACTATGGCTACACCTTC.

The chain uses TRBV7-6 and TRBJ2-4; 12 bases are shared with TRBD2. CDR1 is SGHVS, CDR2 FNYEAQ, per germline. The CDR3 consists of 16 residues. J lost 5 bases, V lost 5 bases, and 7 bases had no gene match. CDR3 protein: CASSRRLAGVQNIQYF. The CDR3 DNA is TGTGCCAGCAGCCGTAGACTAGCGGGAGTTCAAAACATTCAGTACTTC.

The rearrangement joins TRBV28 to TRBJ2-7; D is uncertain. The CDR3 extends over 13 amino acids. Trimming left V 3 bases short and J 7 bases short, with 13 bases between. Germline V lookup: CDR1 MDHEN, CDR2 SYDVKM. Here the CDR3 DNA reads TGTGCCAGCAGTTTGTCCGAGCGCCGGGAGCAGTACTTC. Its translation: CASSLSERREQYF.

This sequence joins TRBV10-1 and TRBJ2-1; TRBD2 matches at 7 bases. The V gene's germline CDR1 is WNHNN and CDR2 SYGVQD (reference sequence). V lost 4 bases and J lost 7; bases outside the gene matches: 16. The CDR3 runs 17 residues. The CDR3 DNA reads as TGCGCCAGCAGTGCTGGGGGAGGGCTAGCTCCAGGAAATGAGCAGTTCTTC. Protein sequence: CASSAGGGLAPGNEQFF.